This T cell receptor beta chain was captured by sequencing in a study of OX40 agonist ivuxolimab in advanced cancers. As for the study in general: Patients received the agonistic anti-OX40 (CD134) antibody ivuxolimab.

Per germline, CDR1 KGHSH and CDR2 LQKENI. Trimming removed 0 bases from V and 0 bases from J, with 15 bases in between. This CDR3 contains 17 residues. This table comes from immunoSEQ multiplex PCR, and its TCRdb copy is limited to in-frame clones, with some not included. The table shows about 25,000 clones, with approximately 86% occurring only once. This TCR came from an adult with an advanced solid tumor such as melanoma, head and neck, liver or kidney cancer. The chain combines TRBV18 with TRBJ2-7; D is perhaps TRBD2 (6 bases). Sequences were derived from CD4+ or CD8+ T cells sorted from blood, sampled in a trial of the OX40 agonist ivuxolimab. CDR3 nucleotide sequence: TGTGCCAGCTCACCACCGACGGGCGGGGCTAGCTCCTACGAGCAGTACTTC. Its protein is CASSPPTGGASSYEQYF.